This T cell receptor beta chain was sequenced in a study of blood T cell repertoires in COVID-19. Background on the study: From T cells, B-cell-depleted T cells, or PBMCs came the material, which was cDNA or gDNA.

Germline CDR1 LNHDA, CDR2 SQIVND (reference sequence). Trimming took 7 bases from V and 9 from J, leaving 16 bases between them. This CDR3 region has 14 residues. Only in-frame clones appear in the TCRdb table, and some are missing; sequencing was by immunoSEQ multiplex PCR. The sample yields some 17,000 clones, 70% to 85% seen once. One Seattle source followed patients from active infection through their disease course. The source is a man in his sixties or seventies with COVID-19, enrolled during active disease. The chain is built from TRBV19 and TRBJ1-6; TRBD1 is a possible D gene (6 bases). The specimen sequenced was peripheral blood. The CDR3 protein is CASNKDSGASPLHF. The CDR3 nucleotides read TGTGCCAGTAATAAAGACTCAGGGGCTTCACCCCTCCACTTT.